One and the same sample provided the 25 T cell receptor beta chains below, sequenced in a study of blood T cell repertoires in COVID-19. Assay: immunoSEQ multiplex PCR; the TCRdb copy retains only in-frame clones and omits some. The sample lists more than 300,000 clones, about 87% seen once, with about 10% in the top ten. Source material: peripheral blood. The receptors here all came from a woman aged 25 to 39 with COVID-19, enrolled during active disease.

The rearrangement uses TRBV18 and TRBJ2-6; possible D gene TRBD1, 6 bases. The CDR3 has 17 residues. Trimming cost V 3 bases and J 4 bases, with 16 bases left between them. Germline CDR1 is KGHSH and CDR2 is LQKENI. Here the CDR3 DNA reads TGTGCCAGCTCACCGTACAGGGTTGGCTCAGGGGCCAACGTCCTGACTTTC. This gives the protein CASSPYRVGSGANVLTF.

The chain links TRBV2 to TRBJ1-6; the match to TRBD1 covers 9 bases. Germline trimming cut 6 bases from V and 13 bases from J; bases unmatched to any gene: 13. CDR3 length: 15 amino acids. CDR1 is SNHLY and CDR2 is FYNNEI in the germline V gene. The CDR3 DNA is TGTGCCAGCAGCGTCGACAGGGGGGCCGCTAATCCCCTCCACTTT. Amino acids: CASSVDRGAANPLHF.

The rearrangement uses TRBV4-1 and TRBJ2-2, with 9 bases lining up with TRBD1. CDR1 and CDR2 (germline): MGHRA, YSYEKL. J was trimmed by 5 bases and V by 0 bases; bases with no gene match: 7. This CDR3 is built from 17 residues. The CDR3 here is CASSQEDRTGVTGELFF. Written as DNA, the CDR3 is TGCGCCAGCAGCCAAGAAGATAGGACAGGGGTGACCGGGGAGCTGTTTTTT.

Here the CDR3 DNA reads TGTGCCAGCAGCTTAGGGACTAGCGGGAAAGGCACAGATACGCAGTATTTT. Amino acids: CASSLGTSGKGTDTQYF. This chain joins TRBV7-6 and TRBJ2-3; TRBD2 aligns across 12 bases. Germline V gene sequence: CDR1 SGHVS, CDR2 FNYEAQ. The CDR3 runs to 17 residues. Trimming at V came to 1 base and at J to 1 base, leaving 3 bases not matched to a gene.

The V gene is TRBV11-2, the J gene TRBJ2-4; D is perhaps TRBD2 (6 bases). The length of the CDR3 is 14 residues. Trimming pared 4 bases from V and 9 bases from J, leaving 16 bases between. Germline V CDR1 and CDR2: SGHAT, FQNNGV. CDR3 DNA sequence: TGTGCCAGCAGCTACGACCAGGAGGGTGGCATTCAGTACTTC. Translating gives CASSYDQEGGIQYF.

The chain is built from TRBV12-3 or TRBV12-4 and TRBJ1-1; D may be TRBD1 (5 bases). Deletions cut 8 bases from V and 8 bases from J, with 12 bases between. The CDR3 is 11 amino acids. This chain's CDR3 is CASGWTREAFF. CDR3 DNA: TGTGCCAGCGGTTGGACAAGGGAAGCTTTCTTT.

The genes are TRBV3-1 (or the pseudogene TRBV3-2) and TRBJ2-5; unclear D gene. The V and J ends lost 0 bases and 4 bases respectively, with 3 bases between them. The CDR3 contains 12 residues. The germline gives CDR1 LGHDT, CDR2 YNNKEL (reference sequence). CDR3 amino acids: CASSQDGETQYF. CDR3 DNA: TGTGCCAGCAGCCAAGACGGAGAGACCCAGTACTTC.

The CDR3 reads CASSFGRGTEAFF. The CDR3 DNA is TGTGCCAGCAGTTTTGGGAGAGGAACTGAAGCTTTCTTT. V gene TRBV28 combines with J gene TRBJ1-1; D gene ambiguous. Germline CDR1 and CDR2: MDHEN and SYDVKM. This CDR3 has 13 residues. Deletions cut 3 bases from V and 5 bases from J, with 10 bases between.

The chain has TRBV24-1 and TRBJ2-5; 9 positions match TRBD1. Germline lookup yields CDR1 KGHDR and CDR2 SFDVKD. Unmatched junction bases numbered 7, after V lost 4 bases and J lost 5 bases. The length of the CDR3 is 15 residues. CDR3 amino acids: CATSEMGQGGETQYF. CDR3 bases: TGTGCCACCAGTGAAATGGGACAGGGAGGGGAGACCCAGTACTTC.

This sequence joins TRBV4-1 and TRBJ2-7; D ambiguous. With 0 bases removed from V and 3 bases from J, the gap between germline ends came to 12 bases. Germline V gene data show CDR1 as MGHRA and CDR2 as YSYEKL. The CDR3 spans 15 residues. The CDR3 bases are TGCGCCAGCAGCCAAGATGGCGGTGATAACTACGAGCAGTACTTC. Encoded protein: CASSQDGGDNYEQYF.

V usage is TRBV4-1 and J usage is TRBJ2-7; 7 bases match TRBD1. Germline V CDR1 and CDR2: MGHRA, YSYEKL. This CDR3 comprises 14 residues. J lost 2 bases, V lost 4 bases, and 5 bases had no gene match. The CDR3: CASSLGRGTYEQYF. CDR3 nucleotide sequence: TGCGCCAGCAGCCTAGGCAGGGGGACCTACGAGCAGTACTTC.

The rearrangement uses TRBV24-1 and TRBJ2-7; TRBD1 agrees at 8 bases. CDR3 length: 11 amino acids. CDR1 is KGHDR and CDR2 is SFDVKD in the germline V gene. Losses at the gene ends were 7 bases for V and 9 bases for J; bases not matched to a gene: 4. The CDR3 spells CATSEQGVQYF. The CDR3 coding sequence is TGTGCCACCAGCGAACAGGGGGTGCAGTACTTC.

This sequence joins TRBV19 and TRBJ2-5, with D maybe TRBD2 (6 bases). Trimming stripped 6 bases from V and 0 bases from J, with 11 bases between. This CDR3 comprises 14 residues. Per germline, CDR1 LNHDA and CDR2 SQIVND (reference sequence). The CDR3 bases are TGTGCCAGTAGCCCGATAGCGGACCAAGAGACCCAGTACTTC. This gives the protein CASSPIADQETQYF.

This clone was counted ten times or more. Different DNA sequences within this sample yield the same CDR3. V usage is TRBV18 and J usage is TRBJ2-7, with D unclear. The V gene lost 3 bases and the J gene lost 0 bases, with 15 bases spanning the gap. In germline, CDR1 is KGHSH, CDR2 LQKENI. The CDR3 length is 16 residues. The CDR3 loop is CASSPPPSGYSYEQYF. As DNA, the CDR3 is TGTGCCAGCTCACCTCCCCCGTCAGGCTACTCCTACGAGCAGTACTTC.

The chain is built from TRBV4-1 and TRBJ1-1, with TRBD1 matching 8 bases. The CDR3 runs to 17 residues. J lost 2 bases, V lost 5 bases, and 13 bases had no gene match. Germline V gene lookup returns CDR1 MGHRA and CDR2 YSYEKL. CDR3 amino acids: CASSDRRGLLINTEAFF. The CDR3 DNA sequence: TGCGCCAGCAGCGACCGCAGGGGGCTTTTAATCAACACTGAAGCTTTCTTT.

V is TRBV9 and J is TRBJ1-1; 7 bases fit TRBD1. The CDR3 extends over 14 amino acids. Germline V gene lookup returns CDR1 SGDLS and CDR2 YYNGEE. After removal of 4 bases from V and 5 bases from J, the junction contained 8 bases not matched to a gene. CDR3 bases: TGTGCCAGCAGCAACCGACAGGGCCAAACTGAAGCTTTCTTT. It is translated as CASSNRQGQTEAFF.

This chain uses TRBV11-2 with TRBJ1-1; D ambiguous. CDR1 and CDR2 (germline): SGHAT, FQNNGV. V was shortened by 0 bases and J by 4 bases, with 6 bases between the two germline ends. The CDR3 has 13 residues. CDR3 nucleotides: TGTGCCAGCAGCTTAGAACGGGGCACTGAAGCTTTCTTT. Translated: CASSLERGTEAFF.

The chain employs TRBV27 and TRBJ2-7, with 7 bases identical to TRBD2. The V and J ends lost 8 bases and 3 bases, in that order; junction bases with no gene match: 13. CDR1 MNHEY and CDR2 SMNVEV come from the germline V gene (reference sequence). This CDR3 is 15 amino acids long. CDR3 region: CASLPSGGRVYEQYF. The CDR3 DNA sequence: TGTGCCAGCCTTCCCTCAGGCGGGAGAGTCTACGAGCAGTACTTC.

CDR3 sequence reads: CATTSQGAYGYTF. In nucleotides, the CDR3 is TGTGCCACCACCTCACAGGGGGCTTATGGCTACACCTTC. This chain links TRBV24-1 with TRBJ1-2; the match to TRBD1 covers 9 bases. Germline values: CDR1 KGHDR, CDR2 SFDVKD. J lost 5 bases, V lost 8 bases, and 5 bases had no gene match. This CDR3 contains 13 residues.

A single count supports this clone. In DNA, the CDR3 is TGTGCCAGCAGATTCAGGCCGGTCGGTCCCCAGCATTTT. Translated, it gives CASRFRPVGPQHF. The chain combines TRBV6-5 with TRBJ1-5; D call uncertain. Trimming left V 6 bases short and J 10 bases short, with 16 bases between. The CDR3 is 13 amino acids. Looked up from germline, CDR1 is MNHEY and CDR2 is SVGAGI.

This chain uses TRBV28 with TRBJ2-1; D uncertain. The CDR3 runs to 12 residues. The germline CDR1 and CDR2 sequences are MDHEN and SYDVKM. Trimming removed 7 bases at V and 9 bases at J, with 13 bases between. CDR3 sequence (DNA): TGTGCCAGCACCGACTCATGGGTTGAGCAGTTCTTC. It is translated as CASTDSWVEQFF.

This clone showed up just once. The chain has TRBV20-1 and TRBJ2-1; perhaps TRBD2 as D (5 bases). The CDR3 spans 8 residues. Trimming shortened V by 6 bases and J by 13 bases, and 7 bases separated the two germline ends. Germline CDR1 is DFQATT and CDR2 is SNEGSKA (reference sequence). The CDR3 loop is CSAPGQFF. The CDR3 DNA reads TGCAGTGCCCCGGGACAGTTCTTC.

The genes are TRBV6-5 and TRBJ2-3, with 8 nucleotides matching TRBD1. Trimming at V came to 5 bases and at J to 10 bases, leaving 5 bases not matched to a gene. The CDR3 is made up of 12 amino acids. CDR1 and CDR2 (germline): MNHEY, SVGAGI. CDR3 sequence reads: CASSRQGLAQYF. CDR3 nucleotide sequence: TGTGCCAGCAGTCGACAGGGGCTGGCGCAGTATTTT.

This sequence joins TRBV19 and TRBJ1-1, with D possibly TRBD1 on 5 matching bases. The CDR3 sequence is 14 residues long. CDR1 and CDR2 from the germline V gene are LNHDA and SQIVND (reference sequence). Trimming shortened V by 6 bases and J by 3 bases, and 14 bases separated the two germline ends. CDR3 DNA sequence: TGTGCCAGTAGGGAGGGACCGTTGGACACTGAAGCTTTCTTT. Translating gives CASREGPLDTEAFF.

The V and J genes are TRBV10-2 and TRBJ2-1; 7 nucleotides agree with TRBD1. V lost 6 bases and J lost 0; bases outside the gene matches: 5. Germline CDR1 is WSHSY and CDR2 is SAAADI. CDR3 length equals 15 residues. The CDR3 nucleotides read TGCGCCAGCAGCATGACAGGGTTCTCCTACAATGAGCAGTTCTTC. Translation gives CASSMTGFSYNEQFF.